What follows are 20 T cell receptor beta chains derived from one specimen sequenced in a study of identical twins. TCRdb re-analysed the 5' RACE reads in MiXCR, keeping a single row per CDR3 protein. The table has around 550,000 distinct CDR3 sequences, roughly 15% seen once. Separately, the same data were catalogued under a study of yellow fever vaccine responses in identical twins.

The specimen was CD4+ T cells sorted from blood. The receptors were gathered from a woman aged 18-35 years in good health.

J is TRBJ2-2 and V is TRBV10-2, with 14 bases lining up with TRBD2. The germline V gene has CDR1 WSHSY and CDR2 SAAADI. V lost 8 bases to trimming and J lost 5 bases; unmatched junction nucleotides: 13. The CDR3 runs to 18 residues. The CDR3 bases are TGCGCCAGCGCCGGACTAGCGGGAGGCCGGACGAGGACCGGGGAGCTGTTTTTT. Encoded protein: CASAGLAGGRTRTGELFF.

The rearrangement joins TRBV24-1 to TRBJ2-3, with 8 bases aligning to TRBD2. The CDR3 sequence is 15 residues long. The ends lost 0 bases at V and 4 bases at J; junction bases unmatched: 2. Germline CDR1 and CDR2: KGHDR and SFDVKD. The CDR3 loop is CATSDLVRGADTQYF. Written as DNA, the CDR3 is TGTGCCACCAGTGATTTGGTGCGGGGGGCAGATACGCAGTATTTT.

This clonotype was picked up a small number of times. The CDR3 coding sequence is TGTGCCAGCTCACCAAAGGGCTACGGCGAGCAGTACGTC. Amino acids: CASSPKGYGEQYV. The chain links TRBV18 to TRBJ2-7; the D is unclear. CDR3 length: 13 amino acids. Germline loops: CDR1 KGHSH, CDR2 LQKENI. V was pared by 2 bases and J by 6 bases, with 11 bases between.

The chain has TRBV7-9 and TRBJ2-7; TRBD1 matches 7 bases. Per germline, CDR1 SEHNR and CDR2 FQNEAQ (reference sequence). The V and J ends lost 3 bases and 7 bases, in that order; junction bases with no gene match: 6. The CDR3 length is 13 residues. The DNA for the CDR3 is TGTGCCAGCAGCTTCGGGACAGCTGGGGAGCAGTACGTC. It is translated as CASSFGTAGEQYV.

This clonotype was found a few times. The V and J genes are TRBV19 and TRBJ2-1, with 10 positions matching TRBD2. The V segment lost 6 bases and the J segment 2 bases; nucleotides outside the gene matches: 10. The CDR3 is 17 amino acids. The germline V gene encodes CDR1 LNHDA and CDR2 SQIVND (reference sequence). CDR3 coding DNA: TGTGCCAGTAGCCTAGCGGGAGTAAGTAGCCCCTACAATGAGCAGTTCTTC. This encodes CASSLAGVSSPYNEQFF. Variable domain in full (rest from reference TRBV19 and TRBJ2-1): DGGITQSPKYLFRKEGQNVTLSCEQNLNHDAMYWYRQDPGQGLRLIYYSQIVNDFQKGDIAEGYSVSREKKESFPLTVTSAQKNPTAFYLCASSLAGVSSPYNEQFFGPGTRLTVL.

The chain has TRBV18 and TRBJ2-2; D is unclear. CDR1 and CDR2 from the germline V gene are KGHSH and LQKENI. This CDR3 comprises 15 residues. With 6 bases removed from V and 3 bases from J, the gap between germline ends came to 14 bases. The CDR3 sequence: CASSPVWSDTGELFF. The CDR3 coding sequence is TGTGCCAGCTCGCCAGTATGGAGTGACACCGGGGAGCTGTTTTTT.

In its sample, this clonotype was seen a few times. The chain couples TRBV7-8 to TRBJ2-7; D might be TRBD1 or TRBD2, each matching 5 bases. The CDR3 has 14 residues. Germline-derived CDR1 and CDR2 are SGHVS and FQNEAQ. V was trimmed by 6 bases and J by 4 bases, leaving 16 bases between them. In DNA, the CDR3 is TGTGCCAGCAGTCATCCGGGACGGTCATACGAGCAGTACGTC. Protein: CASSHPGRSYEQYV.

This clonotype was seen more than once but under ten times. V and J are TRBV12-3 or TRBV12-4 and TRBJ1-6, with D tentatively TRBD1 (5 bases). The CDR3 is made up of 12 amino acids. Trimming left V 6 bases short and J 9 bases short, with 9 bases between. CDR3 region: CASSTGISPLHF. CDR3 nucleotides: TGTGCCAGCAGCACAGGAATTTCACCCCTCCACTTT.

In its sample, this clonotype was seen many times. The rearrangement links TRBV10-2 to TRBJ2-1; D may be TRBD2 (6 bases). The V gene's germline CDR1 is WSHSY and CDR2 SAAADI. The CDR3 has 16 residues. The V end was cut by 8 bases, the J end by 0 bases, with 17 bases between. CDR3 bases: TGCGCCAGCGGTGGCTCTAGCGCCCGCTCCTACAATGAGCAGTTCTTC. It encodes CASGGSSARSYNEQFF.

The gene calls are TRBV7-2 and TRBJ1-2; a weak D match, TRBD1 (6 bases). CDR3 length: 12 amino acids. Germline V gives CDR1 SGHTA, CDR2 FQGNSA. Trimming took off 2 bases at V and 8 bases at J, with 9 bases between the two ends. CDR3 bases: TGTGCCAGCAGCTTAAGGGGGGACGGCTACACCTTC. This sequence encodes CASSLRGDGYTF.

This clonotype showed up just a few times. The CDR3 DNA reads as TGCAGCGTTGACCCGCGACAAGATACGCAGTATTTT. Its protein product is CSVDPRQDTQYF. This chain links TRBV29-1 with TRBJ2-3; no clear D. The germline CDR1 and CDR2 sequences are SQVTM and ANQGSEA. Trimming pared 3 bases from V and 5 bases from J, leaving 9 bases between. The CDR3 is 12 amino acids.

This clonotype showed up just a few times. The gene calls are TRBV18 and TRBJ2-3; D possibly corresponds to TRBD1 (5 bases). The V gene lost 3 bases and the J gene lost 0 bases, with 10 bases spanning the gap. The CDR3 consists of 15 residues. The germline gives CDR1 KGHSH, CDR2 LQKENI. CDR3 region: CASSPDDSSTDTQYF. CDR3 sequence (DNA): TGTGCCAGCTCACCTGATGACAGTAGCACAGATACGCAGTATTTT. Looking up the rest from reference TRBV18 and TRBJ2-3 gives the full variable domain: NAGVMQNPRHLVRRRGQEARLRCSPMKGHSHVYWYRQLPEEGLKFMVYLQKENIIDESGMPKERFSAEFPKEGPSILRIQQVVRGDSAAYFCASSPDDSSTDTQYFGPGTRLTVL.

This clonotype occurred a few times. The CDR3 DNA reads TGCAGTGCTAGGAAACCGGGACAACCCTACAATGAGCAGTTCTTC. Protein: CSARKPGQPYNEQFF. J is TRBJ2-1 and V is TRBV20-1, with D perhaps TRBD1 (6 bases). Germline CDR1 and CDR2: DFQATT and SNEGSKA (reference sequence). The CDR3 has 15 residues. V lost 3 bases and J 2 bases, leaving 14 bases between the germline ends.

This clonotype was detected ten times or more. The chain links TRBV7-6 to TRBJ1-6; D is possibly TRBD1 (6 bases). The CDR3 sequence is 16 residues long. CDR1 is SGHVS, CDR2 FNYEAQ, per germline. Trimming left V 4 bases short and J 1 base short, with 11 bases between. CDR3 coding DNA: TGTGCCAGCAGCTCCCGCCAGGGGTCCTATAATTCACCCCTCCACTTT. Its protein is CASSSRQGSYNSPLHF.

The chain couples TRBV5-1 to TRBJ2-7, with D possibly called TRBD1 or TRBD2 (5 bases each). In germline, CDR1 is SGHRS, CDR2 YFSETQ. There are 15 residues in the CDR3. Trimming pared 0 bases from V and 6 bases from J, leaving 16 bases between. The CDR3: CASSLGGAGTLEQYF. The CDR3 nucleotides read TGCGCCAGCAGCTTGGGTGGGGCGGGCACCCTCGAGCAGTACTTC.

The CDR3 bases are TGTGCCAGCAGGGTTCAGCCCCAATACGAGCAGTACGTC. Protein sequence: CASRVQPQYEQYV. The rearrangement joins TRBV2 to TRBJ2-7; D remains ambiguous. With 6 bases removed from V and 4 bases from J, the gap between germline ends came to 13 bases. There are 13 residues in the CDR3. Germline V CDR1 and CDR2: SNHLY, FYNNEI.

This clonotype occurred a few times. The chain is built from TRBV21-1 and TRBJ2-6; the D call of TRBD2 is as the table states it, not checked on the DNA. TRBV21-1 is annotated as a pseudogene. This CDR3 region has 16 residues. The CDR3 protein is CASTGLAGLGANVLTF. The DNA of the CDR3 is TGTGCCAGTACGGGACTAGCGGGACTTGGGGCCAACGTCCTGACTTTC.

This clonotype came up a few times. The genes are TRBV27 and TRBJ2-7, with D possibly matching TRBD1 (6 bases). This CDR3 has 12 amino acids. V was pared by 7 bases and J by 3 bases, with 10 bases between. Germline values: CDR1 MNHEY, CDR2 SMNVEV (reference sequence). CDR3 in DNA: TGTGCCAGCAAAGAACAGGGCTACGAGCAGTACTTC. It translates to CASKEQGYEQYF.

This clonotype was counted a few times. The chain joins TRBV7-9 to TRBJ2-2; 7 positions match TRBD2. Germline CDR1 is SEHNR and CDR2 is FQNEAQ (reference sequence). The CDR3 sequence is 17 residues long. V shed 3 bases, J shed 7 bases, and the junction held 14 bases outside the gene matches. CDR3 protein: CASSFSGGSDKGGELFF. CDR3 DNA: TGTGCCAGCAGCTTTTCTGGCGGGAGTGATAAAGGCGGGGAGCTGTTTTTT.

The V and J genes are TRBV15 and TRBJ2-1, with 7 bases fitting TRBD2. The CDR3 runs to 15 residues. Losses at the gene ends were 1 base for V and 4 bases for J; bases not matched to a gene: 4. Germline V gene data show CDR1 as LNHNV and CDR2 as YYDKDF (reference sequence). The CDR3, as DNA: TGTGCCACCAGCAGAGGCGGGAGCGGGTACAATGAGCAGTTCTTC. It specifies CATSRGGSGYNEQFF.